Presented here are 18 T cell receptor beta chains from one specimen sequenced in a study of vaccination effects on CD4 cells after COVID-19. For these receptors, no antigen is known. The protocol was immunoSEQ multiplex PCR, while the TCRdb copy is restricted to in-frame clones and leaves out a portion. The repertoire holds tens of thousands of clones, with 70% to 80% as singletons. Peptide-pool stimulation followed by sequencing identified expanded antigen-specific CD4+ clonotypes in the ViraFEST assay. It was after 10 days of culture that CD4+ T cells were isolated. A positive SARS-CoV-2 PCR test fell between March and December 2020. Sequenced here: CD4+ T cells from PBMCs cultured with HCoV-NL63 spike peptides, sampled before COVID-19 vaccination. The source of these receptors is a human donor who had a prior SARS-CoV-2 infection.

The V gene is TRBV11-2, the J gene TRBJ2-7; D is perhaps TRBD2 (6 bases). Trimming removed 4 bases at V and 0 bases at J, with 19 bases between. The CDR3 spans 17 residues. Per germline, CDR1 SGHAT and CDR2 FQNNGV. CDR3 nucleotide sequence: TGTGCCAGCAGCTATCTTTCTGGCGGGGCAAGCTCCTACGAGCAGTACTTC. Protein product: CASSYLSGGASSYEQYF. Complete variable domain (other parts from reference TRBV11-2 and TRBJ2-7): EAGVAQSPRYKIIEKRQSVAFWCNPISGHATLYWYQQILGQGPKLLIQFQNNGVVDDSQLPKDRFSAERLKGVDSTLKIQPAKLEDSAVYLCASSYLSGGASSYEQYFGPGTRLTVT.

The chain has TRBV7-8 and TRBJ1-4; 7 positions match TRBD1. The germline CDR1 and CDR2 sequences are SGHVS and FQNEAQ. V shed 6 bases and J 7 bases; nucleotides not matched to a gene: 14. This CDR3 has 16 residues. This CDR3 reads CASSSLPGQTVEKLFF. The CDR3 DNA sequence: TGTGCCAGCAGTTCCCTCCCGGGACAGACCGTTGAAAAACTGTTTTTT.

This clone was observed a few times. The CDR3 reads CASSPTGVNSPLHF. The CDR3 DNA follows: TGTGCCAGCAGCCCGACAGGGGTTAATTCACCCCTCCACTTT. V and J are TRBV9 and TRBJ1-6, with 8 bases fitting TRBD1. Trimming at V came to 4 bases and at J to 6 bases, leaving 3 bases not matched to a gene. From germline, CDR1 is SGDLS and CDR2 YYNGEE. The length of the CDR3 is 14 residues.

The chain is built from TRBV6-2 or TRBV6-3 and TRBJ1-4; D unclear. V lost 6 bases to trimming and J lost 8 bases, with 10 bases between them. This CDR3 has 12 amino acids. The germline V gene encodes CDR1 MNHEY and CDR2 SVGEGT. The CDR3 spells CASSRPGEKLFF. As DNA, the CDR3 is TGTGCCAGCAGCCGTCCGGGAGAAAAACTGTTTTTT.

This clone occurred a few times. The rearrangement links TRBV5-6 to TRBJ2-2; weak D call: TRBD1 (7 bases). The CDR3 has 16 amino acids. Germline values: CDR1 SGHDT, CDR2 YYEEEE. V was clipped by 5 bases and J by 6 bases, with 20 bases between them. CDR3 amino acids: CASRMAWGRGAGELFF. DNA of the CDR3: TGTGCCAGCAGAATGGCGTGGGGCAGGGGGGCCGGGGAGCTGTTTTTT.

The V gene is TRBV11-3, the J gene TRBJ1-2; 11 nucleotides align to TRBD1. Germline V gene sequence: CDR1 SGHNT, CDR2 YENEEA. This CDR3 is 18 amino acids long. Germline trimming cut 5 bases from V and 10 bases from J; bases unmatched to any gene: 21. The chain's CDR3 is CASSTHRRDRGDIRDYTF. The CDR3 DNA reads as TGTGCCAGCAGCACACACCGGCGGGACAGGGGGGATATTCGGGACTACACCTTC.

This chain links TRBV19 with TRBJ2-2; D is ambiguous. The CDR3 consists of 12 residues. Germline values: CDR1 LNHDA, CDR2 SQIVND (reference sequence). Trimming removed 6 bases at V and 8 bases at J, with 10 bases between. CDR3 sequence: CASRGPAGELFF. CDR3 DNA: TGTGCCAGTAGGGGCCCGGCGGGGGAGCTGTTTTTT.

This chain joins TRBV6-2 or TRBV6-3 and TRBJ2-7, with D perhaps given as TRBD1 or TRBD2 (5 bases each). The CDR3 spans 15 residues. V gave up 2 bases and J gave up 2 bases, with 13 bases separating them. Germline CDR1 is MNHEY and CDR2 is SVGEGT. CDR3 bases: TGTGCCAGCAGTTACGACAGCGGTTCTACCTACGAGCAGTACTTC. This sequence encodes CASSYDSGSTYEQYF.

The chain uses TRBV6-5 and TRBJ1-5, with 7 bases lining up with TRBD1. From germline, CDR1 is MNHEY and CDR2 SVGAGI. With V trimmed by 6 bases and J by 6 bases, 5 bases remained unmatched. This CDR3 is built from 13 residues. The chain's CDR3 is CASRLDRVQPQHF. Here the CDR3 DNA reads TGTGCCAGCAGACTAGACAGGGTTCAGCCCCAGCATTTT.

The chain employs TRBV6-4 and TRBJ2-4; 8 bases are a match to TRBD2. J gave up 10 bases and V 1 base, and 6 bases lay outside the gene matches. Germline V gene data show CDR1 as MRHNA and CDR2 as SNTAGT. This CDR3 has 14 residues. CDR3 bases: TGTGCCAGCAGTGACTTAGCGGGGTCGTCAATTCAGTACTTC. It codes for CASSDLAGSSIQYF.

In this sample, this clone turned up a few times. The rearrangement links TRBV10-3 to TRBJ2-7; D is unclear. Germline CDR1 reads ENHRY; CDR2 reads SYGVKD. Between the trimmed V and J ends, which lost 5 bases and 3 bases, there was a span of 8 bases. The CDR3 is made up of 12 amino acids. CDR3 residues: CAISSSGYEQYF. Here the CDR3 DNA reads TGTGCCATCAGTTCGTCAGGCTACGAGCAGTACTTC.

The rearrangement uses TRBV25-1 and TRBJ1-1; 7 bases agree with TRBD1. The CDR3 is 14 residues long. Germline CDR1 reads MGHDK; CDR2 reads SYGVNS. Trimming cost V 4 bases and J 3 bases; bases outside gene matches: 5. The CDR3 here is CASSGFTGDTEAFF. The CDR3 nucleotides are TGTGCCAGCAGTGGATTTACAGGGGACACTGAAGCTTTCTTT.

The chain recombines TRBV6-5 with TRBJ1-1, with 8 bases lining up with TRBD1. The junction had 5 bases not matched to a gene; V was cut back by 0 bases and J by 5 bases. The CDR3 has 15 amino acids. Per germline, CDR1 MNHEY and CDR2 SVGAGI. DNA for the CDR3: TGTGCCAGCAGTTACTCCCAGGGGGCGTGGACTGAAGCTTTCTTT. Residues: CASSYSQGAWTEAFF.

The chain recombines TRBV5-1 with TRBJ2-3, with TRBD1 identical over 7 bases. The CDR3 length is 13 residues. V trimming: 4 bases; J trimming: 7 bases; junction bases outside the gene matches: 6. In germline, CDR1 is SGHRS, CDR2 YFSETQ. CDR3 region: CASSAGQENTQYF. In nucleotides, the CDR3 is TGCGCCAGCAGCGCCGGACAGGAGAATACGCAGTATTTT. Full variable domain (outside the CDR3, taken from reference TRBV5-1 and TRBJ2-3): KAGVTQTPRYLIKTRGQQVTLSCSPISGHRSVSWYQQTPGQGLQFLFEYFSETQRNKGNFPGRFSGRQFSNSRSEMNVSTLELGDSALYLCASSAGQENTQYFGPGTRLTVL.

This chain joins TRBV3-1 (or the pseudogene TRBV3-2) and TRBJ2-7, with unresolved D. Germline V gene data show CDR1 as LGHDT and CDR2 as YNNKEL (reference sequence). V lost 2 bases and J 4 bases, leaving 15 bases between the germline ends. CDR3 size: 15 residues. Here the CDR3 DNA reads TGTGCCAGCAGCCAATCAGTTGGCACTGGATACGAGCAGTACTTC. It is translated as CASSQSVGTGYEQYF.

The chain couples TRBV28 to TRBJ2-2, with 7 bases aligning to TRBD2. The CDR3 has 14 residues. Losses at the gene ends were 5 bases for V and 4 bases for J; bases not matched to a gene: 4. CDR1 and CDR2 (germline): MDHEN, SYDVKM. The chain's CDR3 is CASSRSGVTGELFF. DNA of the CDR3: TGTGCCAGCAGTCGAAGCGGGGTCACCGGGGAGCTGTTTTTT.

V and J are TRBV11-3 and TRBJ2-7, with TRBD2 matching over 8 bases. Germline V lookup: CDR1 SGHNT, CDR2 YENEEA. Trimming took 0 bases from V and 4 from J; bases not matched to a gene: 8. CDR3 length: 16 amino acids. This CDR3 reads CASSLDHNGREYEQYF. The DNA of the CDR3 is TGTGCCAGCAGCTTAGATCACAACGGGAGGGAGTACGAGCAGTACTTC.

The rearrangement joins TRBV30 to TRBJ2-7; D is tentatively TRBD1 or TRBD2 (5 bases each). The CDR3 is made up of 13 amino acids. Between the trimmed V and J ends, which lost 6 bases and 6 bases, there was a span of 18 bases. Germline values: CDR1 GTSNPN, CDR2 SVGIG (reference sequence). The CDR3 region has the DNA TGTGCCTGCGCCAGGGACCTTGCGGCCGAGCAGTACTTC. Protein sequence: CACARDLAAEQYF.